One sample yielded the 22 T cell receptor beta chains listed below, sequenced in a study of cytomegalovirus exposure and HLA in healthy donors. A multiplex PCR was run with 60 Vbeta primers and 13 Jbeta primers. Sequencing was performed with immunoSEQ multiplex PCR; in TCRdb, only in-frame clones are kept and a portion is missing. The data contain 100,000 to 150,000 clones, approximately 72% of them seen just once; the ten biggest clones take up approximately 2.9%. Sequenced input: PBMCs. These TCRs come from a human donor in good health.

This rearrangement joins TRBV6-1 to TRBJ2-1; 10 bases map to TRBD2. CDR3 length: 15 amino acids. CDR1 is MNHNS, CDR2 SASEGT, per germline. Trimming removed 0 bases from V and 10 bases from J; junction bases left unmatched: 6. The CDR3 reads CASSEALAGAQEQFF. CDR3 coding DNA: TGTGCCAGCAGTGAAGCGCTAGCGGGGGCGCAGGAGCAGTTCTTC.

The chain carries TRBV9 and TRBJ2-2; D might be TRBD1 (5 bases). This CDR3 region has 18 residues. V lost 2 bases and J 0 bases, leaving 17 bases between the germline ends. The germline V gene encodes CDR1 SGDLS and CDR2 YYNGEE. The CDR3 DNA is TGTGCCAGCAGCGTCGCCCTCCCAGGGCAAACGAACACCGGGGAGCTGTTTTTT. Its translation is CASSVALPGQTNTGELFF. Filled out from reference TRBV9 and TRBJ2-2, the complete variable domain reads DSGVTQTPKHLITATGQRVTLRCSPRSGDLSVYWYQQSLDQGLQFLIQYYNGEERAKGNILERFSAQQFPDLHSELNLSSLELGDSALYFCASSVALPGQTNTGELFFGEGSRLTVL.

The V call is TRBV7-6, the J call TRBJ1-4; TRBD1 might be the D (6 bases). The CDR3 has 15 amino acids. The V gene lost 4 bases and the J gene lost 0 bases, with 9 bases spanning the gap. The germline V gene encodes CDR1 SGHVS and CDR2 FNYEAQ. Here the CDR3 reads CASSSRTATNEKLFF. In DNA form, the CDR3 reads TGTGCCAGCAGCTCGCGGACAGCAACTAATGAAAAACTGTTTTTT.

This chain uses TRBV5-4 with TRBJ2-7, with TRBD1 matching 9 bases. Germline CDR1 reads SGHNT; CDR2 reads YYREEE (reference sequence). V lost 4 bases, J lost 0 bases, and 5 bases stayed unmatched. The CDR3 sequence is 15 residues long. This CDR3 reads CASSPDRGNSYEQYF. CDR3 in DNA: TGTGCCAGCAGCCCTGACAGGGGGAACTCCTACGAGCAGTACTTC.

The J gene is TRBJ2-7, the V gene TRBV19; 11 bases map to TRBD1. This CDR3 comprises 16 residues. V shed 2 bases and J 6 bases; nucleotides not matched to a gene: 9. CDR1 and CDR2 (germline): LNHDA, SQIVND (reference sequence). The CDR3 DNA is TGTGCCAGTAGTATAACCACAGGACAGGGGGCGGTCGAGCAGTACTTC. Translating it yields CASSITTGQGAVEQYF.

CDR3 residues: CASSPGTPIEKLFF. The CDR3 nucleotides read TGTGCCAGCTCACCGGGGACACCTATTGAAAAACTGTTTTTT. The chain has TRBV18 and TRBJ1-4, with a possible D match to TRBD1 (6 bases). Germline CDR1 and CDR2: KGHSH and LQKENI. The V end was cut by 3 bases, the J end by 7 bases, with 12 bases between. The CDR3 covers 14 residues.

V usage is TRBV30 and J usage is TRBJ1-2; D is undetermined. CDR3 length: 13 residues. Looked up from germline, CDR1 is GTSNPN and CDR2 is SVGIG (reference sequence). Trimming cost V 0 bases and J 8 bases, with 13 bases left between them. Here the CDR3 DNA reads TGTGCCTGGAGTGTACAATTAAATTGGGGCTACACCTTC. Protein sequence: CAWSVQLNWGYTF.

The chain recombines TRBV5-6 with TRBJ2-7; 11 bases agree with TRBD1. Unmatched junction bases numbered 5, after V lost 4 bases and J lost 2 bases. Germline lookup yields CDR1 SGHDT and CDR2 YYEEEE. CDR3 length: 15 residues. The CDR3 protein is CASSGTGGVPYEQYF. CDR3 nucleotides: TGTGCCAGCAGCGGGACAGGGGGGGTGCCCTACGAGCAGTACTTC.

The chain has TRBV1 and TRBJ2-7; no DNA check was done on the table's D call, TRBD2. TRBV1 is flagged as a pseudogene. The CDR3 length is 13 residues. CDR3 nucleotide sequence: TGCACCAGCAGCCAAGGCGACTCCTACGAGCAGTACTTC. Protein: CTSSQGDSYEQYF.

This clone has just a few counts. The chain employs TRBV11-2 and TRBJ1-2; 10 nucleotides match TRBD1. The CDR3 is made up of 14 amino acids. Germline values: CDR1 SGHAT, CDR2 FQNNGV. The J segment lost 6 bases and the V segment lost 6 bases, leaving 7 bases of the junction unmatched. The CDR3 protein is CASRRTGGLHGYTF. The DNA for the CDR3 is TGTGCCAGCAGGCGGACAGGGGGGTTGCATGGCTACACCTTC.

The chain's CDR3 is CSVSGLTTTLSYNEQFF. In DNA form, the CDR3 reads TGCAGCGTCTCGGGACTCACAACCACCCTCTCCTACAATGAGCAGTTCTTC. The chain carries TRBV29-1 and TRBJ2-1; a weak D match, TRBD2 (6 bases). Germline V gene sequence: CDR1 SQVTM, CDR2 ANQGSEA. Trimming stripped 6 bases from V and 0 bases from J, with 21 bases between. This CDR3 comprises 17 residues.

V usage is TRBV9 and J usage is TRBJ1-6; the D gene is possibly TRBD1 (5 bases). CDR1 SGDLS and CDR2 YYNGEE come from the germline V gene. The CDR3 runs 14 residues. Trimming removed 1 base from V and 8 bases from J, with 10 bases in between. The CDR3, as DNA: TGTGCCAGCAGCGTAACGGGGGTTCATTCACCCCTCCACTTT. It specifies CASSVTGVHSPLHF.

This clone showed up just once. This chain joins TRBV5-6 and TRBJ1-4; tentative D call: TRBD1 (6 bases). The germline CDR1 and CDR2 sequences are SGHDT and YYEEEE. V was clipped by 4 bases and J by 3 bases, with 16 bases between them. The CDR3 runs 16 residues. CDR3 DNA: TGTGCCAGCAGCCGCGCAACAGGGAGGGCTAATGAAAAACTGTTTTTT. It is translated as CASSRATGRANEKLFF.

This chain's CDR3 is CASSVLGAPAYEQYF. CDR3 coding DNA: TGTGCCAGCAGCGTGTTGGGGGCCCCAGCCTACGAGCAGTACTTC. The chain employs TRBV11-1 and TRBJ2-7, with D possibly matching TRBD1 (6 bases). In germline, CDR1 is SGHAT, CDR2 FQDESV (reference sequence). Trimming took off 5 bases at V and 2 bases at J, with 16 bases between the two ends. The CDR3 sequence is 15 residues long. The whole variable domain, filled in from reference TRBV11-1 and TRBJ2-7, reads EAEVAQSPRYKITEKSQAVAFWCDPISGHATLYWYRQILGQGPELLVQFQDESVVDDSQLPKDRFSAERLKGVDSTLKIQPAELGDSAMYLCASSVLGAPAYEQYFGPGTRLTVT.

This clone was recorded a few times. This sequence joins TRBV4-3 and TRBJ2-3; D is possibly TRBD2 (6 bases). This CDR3 spans 18 amino acids. CDR1 LGHNA and CDR2 YSLEER come from the germline V gene. Trimming removed 0 bases from V and 2 bases from J, with 18 bases in between. The CDR3 DNA follows: TGCGCCAGCAGCCAAGAATTCGATAGCGGACAATTCACAGATACGCAGTATTTT. Its translation: CASSQEFDSGQFTDTQYF.

The chain combines TRBV7-9 with TRBJ2-3; TRBD2 might be the D (7 bases). The V gene lost 5 bases and the J gene lost 1 base, with 16 bases spanning the gap. Germline V gene data show CDR1 as SEHNR and CDR2 as FQNEAQ (reference sequence). The CDR3 consists of 16 residues. The CDR3 region is CASSELGGPGTDTQYF. CDR3 nucleotides: TGTGCCAGCAGCGAACTCGGGGGGCCGGGCACAGATACGCAGTATTTT.

The rearrangement links TRBV9 to TRBJ2-2; D uncertain. The V end was cut by 1 base, the J end by 1 base, with 2 bases between. The germline gives CDR1 SGDLS, CDR2 YYNGEE. This CDR3 contains 13 residues. CDR3 nucleotide sequence: TGTGCCAGCAGCGTACAGAACACCGGGGAGCTGTTTTTT. Protein sequence: CASSVQNTGELFF.

The chain links TRBV6-5 to TRBJ1-2, with unresolved D. This CDR3 comprises 11 residues. CDR1 and CDR2 (germline): MNHEY, SVGAGI. Between the trimmed V and J ends, which lost 7 bases and 3 bases, there was a span of 6 bases. The CDR3 sequence is CASIADYGYTF. In DNA form, the CDR3 reads TGTGCCAGCATTGCGGACTATGGCTACACCTTC.

The chain links TRBV5-1 to TRBJ1-1; D unresolved. V gave up 6 bases and J gave up 3 bases, with 21 bases separating them. Germline V CDR1 and CDR2: SGHRS, YFSETQ. CDR3 length: 16 residues. The CDR3 nucleotides are TGCGCCAGCACCTGGTACGGATCCTCGGCGGACACTGAAGCTTTCTTT. Protein: CASTWYGSSADTEAFF.

The chain combines TRBV5-4 with TRBJ1-3; 7 bases line up with TRBD1. Germline CDR1 SGHNT, CDR2 YYREEE (reference sequence). V gave up 4 bases and J gave up 4 bases; unmatched junction bases: 5. CDR3 length: 14 residues. The CDR3 DNA is TGTGCCAGCAGCCGAGACAGGGAGGGAAACACCATATATTTT. It is translated as CASSRDREGNTIYF.

The chain is built from TRBV19 and TRBJ1-5; 7 bases map to TRBD1. Germline lookup yields CDR1 LNHDA and CDR2 SQIVND (reference sequence). This CDR3 is built from 15 residues. The junction had 9 bases not matched to a gene; V was cut back by 1 base and J by 9 bases. CDR3 nucleotide sequence: TGTGCCAGTAGTATAGTGGACAGGACGGTCGGGCCCCAGCATTTT. Protein product: CASSIVDRTVGPQHF.

This clone was seen only a few times. The chain joins TRBV7-3 to TRBJ2-3; 10 positions agree with TRBD2. Germline CDR1 and CDR2: SGHTA and FQGTGA. Trimming removed 4 bases from V and 5 bases from J; junction bases left unmatched: 6. The CDR3 length is 15 residues. The CDR3 here is CASSYRAGGVDTQYF. For the CDR3, the DNA is TGTGCCAGCAGCTACAGAGCGGGGGGGGTAGATACGCAGTATTTT.